This T cell receptor beta chain was identified in a study of T cells in Graves' hyperthyroidism and ophthalmopathy. Study at large: Peripheral blood was collected at initial diagnosis, before any treatment.

TCR beta CDR3 sequences were amplified from RNA transcripts. Researchers ran a first-round RT-PCR on the TCR CDR3 using the HTBI primer set. TCRdb reanalysed the multiplex PCR reads using MiXCR and keeps one entry per CDR3 protein. This sample has approximately 400,000 distinct CDR3 sequences, with approximately 15% found just once. Germline CDR1 SGHRS, CDR2 YFSETQ. Losses at the gene ends were 1 base for V and 2 bases for J; bases not matched to a gene: 5. This CDR3 contains 16 residues. Uncontrolled infection, other autoimmune disease, pregnancy or lactation disqualified patients from enrolment. This clonotype was counted between two and nine times. The antigen is not known. General study results and limits: Blood also showed most of the thyroid clonotypes that were expanded above 0.001. Ophthalmopathy could be told apart from stable hyperthyroidism with a 13 V-J model.

Sequenced input: blood. The chain combines TRBV5-1 with TRBJ2-3; 9 nucleotides align to TRBD2. The receptor's source is a man aged 30 to 39 with Graves' hyperthyroidism that later progressed to Graves' ophthalmopathy. CDR3 sequence: CASSLNGGGVTDTQYF. In DNA form, the CDR3 reads TGCGCCAGCAGCTTGAACGGCGGGGGGGTCACAGATACGCAGTATTTT. The full variable domain, rest sourced from reference TRBV5-1 and TRBJ2-3, is KAGVTQTPRYLIKTRGQQVTLSCSPISGHRSVSWYQQTPGQGLQFLFEYFSETQRNKGNFPGRFSGRQFSNSRSEMNVSTLELGDSALYLCASSLNGGGVTDTQYFGPGTRLTVL.